The 23 T cell receptor beta chains listed next were all sequenced from one sample in a study of blood T cell repertoires in COVID-19. Some clones are missing from TCRdb's copy, which holds only in-frame ones; the method was immunoSEQ multiplex PCR. The sample shows about 42,000 clones, around 83% of them seen only once. The sequencing input was peripheral blood. These receptors all come from a woman aged 65 to 85 in a cohort sampled during active COVID-19.

This clone came up a few times. The chain has TRBV19 and TRBJ2-7, with TRBD1 identical over 10 bases. There are 15 residues in the CDR3. Germline CDR1 reads LNHDA; CDR2 reads SQIVND (reference sequence). J lost 4 bases, V lost 5 bases, and 8 bases had no gene match. CDR3 in amino acids: CASSGSGTGVYEQYF. The CDR3 bases are TGTGCCAGTAGTGGCTCCGGGACAGGGGTGTACGAGCAGTACTTC.

This clone was detected only a few times. The chain has TRBV3-1 (or the pseudogene TRBV3-2) and TRBJ1-6; D perhaps matches TRBD1 (5 bases). Germline V gene data show CDR1 as LGHDT and CDR2 as YNNKEL (reference sequence). The CDR3 has 14 amino acids. V was trimmed by 0 bases and J by 9 bases, leaving 9 bases between them. CDR3 sequence reads: CASSQDRGVSPLHF. DNA for the CDR3: TGTGCCAGCAGCCAAGATCGGGGGGTTTCACCCCTCCACTTT.

This clone was seen just once. Here the CDR3 reads CASSVSSIATNEKLFF. CDR3 bases: TGTGCCAGTTCGGTCTCCTCCATAGCAACTAATGAAAAACTGTTTTTT. The chain employs TRBV28 and TRBJ1-4; unclear D gene. The germline CDR1 and CDR2 sequences are MDHEN and SYDVKM. The CDR3 sequence is 16 residues long. V was shortened by 9 bases and J by 0 bases, with 17 bases between the two germline ends. Using reference TRBV28 and TRBJ1-4 for the parts outside the CDR3, the full variable domain is DVKVTQSSRYLVKRTGEKVFLECVQDMDHENMFWYRQDPGLGLRLIYFSYDVKMKEKGDIPEGYSVSREKKERFSLILESASTNQTSMYLCASSVSSIATNEKLFFGSGTQLSVL.

The gene calls are TRBV6-6 and TRBJ2-7; TRBD1 agrees at 7 bases. J was trimmed by 13 bases and V by 5 bases; bases with no gene match: 8. The CDR3 extends over 11 amino acids. Germline V CDR1 and CDR2: MNHNY, SVGAGI (reference sequence). CDR3 in amino acids: CASSRRDRPYF. CDR3 nucleotides: TGTGCCAGCAGTCGTCGGGACAGACCTTACTTC.

The sample holds one count of this clone. The J gene is TRBJ1-3, the V gene TRBV19, with a weak D call TRBD1 (5 bases). Per the germline V gene, CDR1 is LNHDA and CDR2 is SQIVND (reference sequence). This CDR3 region has 13 residues. V gave up 7 bases and J gave up 5 bases, with 12 bases separating them. The CDR3, as DNA: TGTGCCAGTAAAGAGACAGATAGAAACACCATATATTTT. As protein: CASKETDRNTIYF.

This chain connects TRBV2 to TRBJ1-6, with D uncertain. The length of the CDR3 is 13 residues. V was clipped by 7 bases and J by 10 bases, with 14 bases between them. Germline V gene sequence: CDR1 SNHLY, CDR2 FYNNEI. CDR3 sequence: CASTYSEDSPLHF. The CDR3 nucleotides are TGTGCCAGCACCTATTCGGAGGACTCACCCCTCCACTTT. Full variable domain (missing parts from reference TRBV2 and TRBJ1-6): EPEVTQTPSHQVTQMGQEVILRCVPISNHLYFYWYRQILGQKVEFLVSFYNNEISEKSEIFDDQFSVERPDGSNFTLKIRSTKLEDSAMYFCASTYSEDSPLHFGNGTRLTVT.

This clone is medium-sized by share. The chain uses TRBV19 and TRBJ2-7; 10 bases fit TRBD1. Trimming removed 6 bases from V and 4 bases from J; junction bases left unmatched: 6. Germline V CDR1 and CDR2: LNHDA, SQIVND (reference sequence). There are 14 residues in the CDR3. Here the CDR3 DNA reads TGTGCCAGTAGACTGACAGGGGGCGCGTACGAGCAGTACTTC. This encodes CASRLTGGAYEQYF.

The chain has TRBV10-2 and TRBJ2-3; D gene uncertain. CDR3 length: 15 amino acids. V was trimmed by 6 bases and J by 0 bases, leaving 13 bases between them. Germline V gene sequence: CDR1 WSHSY, CDR2 SAAADI. CDR3 in amino acids: CASRESPTSTDTQYF. DNA of the CDR3: TGCGCCAGCAGAGAGAGTCCGACTAGCACAGATACGCAGTATTTT.

The chain has TRBV19 and TRBJ2-3; TRBD1 aligns across 9 bases. Germline V lookup: CDR1 LNHDA, CDR2 SQIVND (reference sequence). The CDR3 consists of 15 residues. Germline trimming cut 7 bases from V and 4 bases from J; bases unmatched to any gene: 9. DNA for the CDR3: TGTGCCAGTACTATGGACAGGGGCCCCTCAGATACGCAGTATTTT. Its protein product is CASTMDRGPSDTQYF.

This clone was counted only a few times. The chain recombines TRBV9 with TRBJ1-2; 8 nucleotides align to TRBD1. CDR3 length: 15 amino acids. Germline V gene data show CDR1 as SGDLS and CDR2 as YYNGEE. Trimming took 0 bases from V and 5 from J; bases not matched to a gene: 6. CDR3 nucleotide sequence: TGTGCCAGCAGCGTAGCCCCCGGGACAGGTTATGGCTACACCTTC. Its protein product is CASSVAPGTGYGYTF.

The CDR3 bases are TGCAGTGCTAGTGAAAACGCGGGAGTATTAGTGCAAGAGACCCAGTACTTC. Translating it yields CSASENAGVLVQETQYF. This chain connects TRBV20-1 to TRBJ2-5, with 7 bases identical to TRBD2. The CDR3 has 17 amino acids. The germline gives CDR1 DFQATT, CDR2 SNEGSKA (reference sequence). Trimming at V came to 3 bases and at J to 2 bases, leaving 15 bases not matched to a gene.

The chain carries TRBV10-3 and TRBJ2-1, with TRBD2 as a possible D gene (6 bases). V lost 3 bases to trimming and J lost 7 bases, with 22 bases between them. CDR3 length: 17 amino acids. From germline, CDR1 is ENHRY and CDR2 SYGVKD. This CDR3 reads CAISDSPSASTSNEQFF. CDR3 coding DNA: TGTGCCATCAGTGATTCCCCTAGCGCATCCACTAGTAATGAGCAGTTCTTC.

This sequence joins TRBV19 and TRBJ2-7, with 7 bases fitting TRBD1. J was trimmed by 0 bases and V by 5 bases; bases with no gene match: 10. This CDR3 is built from 16 residues. CDR1 and CDR2 (germline): LNHDA, SQIVND (reference sequence). CDR3 nucleotide sequence: TGTGCCAGTAGTCGGCGAGGGGGCGGCGACTCCTACGAGCAGTACTTC. Its translation is CASSRRGGGDSYEQYF. Full variable domain (missing parts from reference TRBV19 and TRBJ2-7): DGGITQSPKYLFRKEGQNVTLSCEQNLNHDAMYWYRQDPGQGLRLIYYSQIVNDFQKGDIAEGYSVSREKKESFPLTVTSAQKNPTAFYLCASSRRGGGDSYEQYFGPGTRLTVT.

The CDR3 loop is CASSIDRRSPLHF. The DNA for the CDR3 is TGTGCCAGTAGTATAGATCGTAGATCACCCCTCCACTTT. The chain uses TRBV19 and TRBJ1-6, with D unresolved. Deletions cut 0 bases from V and 10 bases from J, with 7 bases between. The germline V gene has CDR1 LNHDA and CDR2 SQIVND (reference sequence). The CDR3 runs to 13 residues.

The count of this clone is one. The chain uses TRBV28 and TRBJ2-1; 8 bases fit TRBD1. This CDR3 is built from 16 residues. V trimming: 7 bases; J trimming: 1 base; junction bases outside the gene matches: 9. The germline V gene has CDR1 MDHEN and CDR2 SYDVKM. CDR3 DNA sequence: TGTGCCAGCACCAAACAGGGGGACCCGTCCTACAATGAGCAGTTCTTC. Residues: CASTKQGDPSYNEQFF.

This clone showed up many times. The chain joins TRBV28 to TRBJ2-2, with TRBD2 as a possible D gene (5 bases). V dropped 5 bases and J dropped 7 bases, with 23 bases sitting between them. The CDR3 has 17 amino acids. The germline gives CDR1 MDHEN, CDR2 SYDVKM. CDR3 in DNA: TGTGCCAGCAGTCCACTTTTAGAGGGCCCCAGCAGCGGGGAGCTGTTTTTT. Encoded protein: CASSPLLEGPSSGELFF.

The chain uses TRBV6-5 and TRBJ2-2; TRBD2 matches at 12 bases. Germline lookup yields CDR1 MNHEY and CDR2 SVGAGI. This CDR3 is 15 amino acids long. The V segment lost 7 bases and the J segment 6 bases; nucleotides outside the gene matches: 6. This CDR3 reads CASTLTSGSPGELFF. The DNA for the CDR3 is TGTGCCAGCACATTGACTAGCGGGAGCCCCGGGGAGCTGTTTTTT.

This clone was recorded once. The rearrangement uses TRBV7-2 and TRBJ2-2; 11 bases are a match to TRBD2. The CDR3 consists of 16 residues. V shed 5 bases, J shed 6 bases, and the junction held 8 bases outside the gene matches. Looked up from germline, CDR1 is SGHTA and CDR2 is FQGNSA. The CDR3 sequence: CASSPELAGDSGELFF. The CDR3 nucleotides are TGTGCCAGCAGCCCCGAACTAGCGGGAGATTCCGGGGAGCTGTTTTTT.

A few counts support this clone. The chain carries TRBV18 and TRBJ1-1; 12 bases map to TRBD1. CDR1 is KGHSH, CDR2 LQKENI, per germline. CDR3 length: 18 amino acids. The V segment lost 5 bases and the J segment 1 base; nucleotides outside the gene matches: 11. The CDR3 sequence is CASSLTGTGGSGNTEAFF. Here the CDR3 DNA reads TGTGCCAGCTCATTGACCGGGACAGGGGGCAGCGGGAACACTGAAGCTTTCTTT.

This chain uses TRBV10-3 with TRBJ2-7; perhaps TRBD2 as D (6 bases). Germline V gene lookup returns CDR1 ENHRY and CDR2 SYGVKD. The CDR3 runs to 15 residues. With 0 bases removed from V and 2 bases from J, the gap between germline ends came to 11 bases. For the CDR3, the DNA is TGTGCCATCAGTGAGTCAGGGGCGGGAACCTACGAGCAGTACTTC. Amino acids: CAISESGAGTYEQYF.

The J gene is TRBJ2-1, the V gene TRBV10-3, with TRBD2 matching over 8 bases. The CDR3 is made up of 15 amino acids. The V segment lost 2 bases and the J segment 7 bases; nucleotides outside the gene matches: 7. CDR1 and CDR2 (germline): ENHRY, SYGVKD. In DNA, the CDR3 is TGTGCCATCAGTGAGCTTAGCGCGGGGGGTAATGAGCAGTTCTTC. Its translation is CAISELSAGGNEQFF.

The rearrangement joins TRBV27 to TRBJ2-7; 8 positions match TRBD1. V shed 3 bases, J shed 0 bases, and the junction held 1 base outside the gene matches. Germline V gives CDR1 MNHEY, CDR2 SMNVEV (reference sequence). The CDR3 is made up of 14 amino acids. CDR3: CASSFGQGSYEQYF. Here the CDR3 DNA reads TGTGCCAGCAGTTTCGGACAGGGCTCCTACGAGCAGTACTTC.

V is TRBV28 and J is TRBJ2-5; tentative D call: TRBD1 (5 bases). Germline V lookup: CDR1 MDHEN, CDR2 SYDVKM. This CDR3 has 14 residues. V lost 5 bases and J 9 bases, leaving 19 bases between the germline ends. The DNA for the CDR3 is TGTGCCAGCAGTACCCCCCTGGGGCAAACGGCCCAGTACTTC. As protein: CASSTPLGQTAQYF.